This TCR beta chain comes out of a study of cytomegalovirus exposure and HLA in healthy donors (dated by TCRdb to the late 2010s). Regarding the complete study: In an earlier analysis of about 560 of the donors, 276 Gb of sequence data and 90 million to 120 million unique TCR beta sequences from 150 million to 200 million T cells were reported. Every repertoire in the discovery cohort had been generated on one and the same sequencing platform. Alongside the repertoire data, information on donor age, sex, ethnicity and CMV serostatus was compiled. A later genetic analysis took genome-wide SNP genotypes for about 60% of the roughly 670 donors and used that subset as a discovery cohort. In addition to the first cohort of roughly 670 subjects, a separate validation cohort of under 150 different subjects was used. About 280 gigabases of sequencing data and approximately 85 million unique TCR sequences were included in an early release covering about 600 HLA-typed donors. Typing coverage varied by locus: about 620-640 donors for A, B, C, DRB1 and DQB1; roughly 510 for DQA1; more than 600 for DPA1; approximately 450 for DPB1. The genetic ancestry cluster associated with self-reported Caucasian donors included 80% to 90% of the 350 to 500 genotyped donors. The later analysis used no new phenotypic data to find candidate immune exposures, relying instead on TCR beta sequences and their occurrence across donors. Using immunosequencing, the study profiled T cell repertoires from approximately 700 subjects and related those repertoires to cytomegalovirus serostatus. The study aimed to test whether cataloging public T cell receptors could reveal signatures of past pathogen exposure. To predict cytomegalovirus infection status, the study brought together high-throughput TCR immunosequencing, statistical association of individual TCRs with disease status, and machine learning. Both class I and class II loci were covered by HLA typing, at four-digit resolution. Across 398 genotyped donors of the cohort, an average of approximately 240,000 unique TCR beta nucleotide sequences per donor were sequenced, and roughly 17% of those sequences were non-productive. Because of strong linkage in the cohort, five DR-DQ haplotypes were treated as single units for association and clustering. In a later analysis, previously published TCR beta repertoires from about 640 donors were re-analyzed and high-resolution HLA genotyping was added so that TCR occurrence patterns could be studied. In an earlier analysis of a few hundred of the donors, high-throughput TCR beta sequencing was used to judge whether each TCR beta V gene segment behaved as functional or pseudogenic.

Turning to this clone: Its antigen remains undetermined. The record has no base qualities; no much larger clone is one base away.

Results the study describes overall, beyond this receptor: A further reported finding was that TCR beta sequences accurately predicted the HLA-A and HLA-B alleles for most subjects in the first cohort. In an earlier analysis of fewer than 700 of the donors, most TCR beta V segments appeared in productive rearrangements about 87% or about 30% of the time, broadly matching IMGT annotations. In a later analysis, 16,951 TCR beta sequences were associated with specific HLA alleles at a false discovery rate of 0.05. In both the original and validation cohorts, the classifier was reported to diagnose cytomegalovirus status with high specificity and sensitivity. Presence/absence analyses assumed roughly uniform sequencing depth across donors, an assumption that may not hold. Only TCR beta chains were sequenced in this cohort, and the absence of alpha or paired-chain data limited detectable features. According to a later analysis, TCR association rates differed among HLA loci, with DRB1 alleles showing the most associated TCRs and HLA-C alleles showing the fewest. Immune exposure information for the cohort was limited to CMV serostatus. Because the 87-base-pair reads could not distinguish some IMGT-functional V segments, including TRBV6-2 and TRBV6-3, those segments were excluded. According to a later analysis, most CMV-associated TCR beta chains appeared to be HLA-restricted, and the HLA associations seemed to be driven largely by CMV exposure. According to a later analysis, parvovirus B19, influenza, CMV and Epstein-Barr virus appeared linked to several top co-occurrence clusters. HLA typing was unavailable for some donors at each locus, so association tests used only the typed subset. In a later genetic analysis, fewer N-insertions in productive TCRs were reported among donors in an Asian-associated ancestry cluster than the approximately 670-donor mean. The study listed approximately 160 TCR beta chains as associated with cytomegalovirus. V-gene and J-gene trimming of TCR beta chains was associated with a missense DCLRE1C variant in a later genetic analysis, and the association was replicated in an independent cohort. A cluster of highly shared sequence variants was judged likely to represent a technical artifact of the sequencing pipeline. Most TCR sequences were observed very rarely across donors, whereas some public TCRs were present in many individuals. Fewer than 20 rarely observed V segments, including chromosome 9 orphons, were excluded from the earlier analysis of just under 600 of the donors because counts were too low. Linkage disequilibrium might explain the correlated functional status among segregating V segments, but an unknown experimental factor could not be ruled out. When HLA alleles, especially DR and DQ, strongly co-occurred, TCR associations were difficult to assign to individual alleles. In a later analysis, HLA-associated TCR beta chains were found to be more clonally expanded and to have lower generation probabilities than equally common non-associated chains. According to the authors, the approach could potentially be generalized to other disease states and immunological phenotypes. A few of the identified cytomegalovirus-associated TCR beta chains were confirmed in vitro to be specific for cytomegalovirus antigens.

The cohort comprised more than 550 healthy bone marrow donors. All cohort members were sampled while nominally healthy, although unrecorded immune exposures were likely present. The donor was CMV seropositive and belonged to the group of more than 250 seropositive cohort members. A peripheral blood sample was collected from each donor, and TCR beta sequencing was performed on peripheral blood mononuclear cells. The Qiagen DNeasy Blood Extraction Kit was used to extract genomic DNA from the blood cell samples. The method was the immunoSEQ multiplex PCR assay. For the multiplex PCR, a mixture combining 60 forward primers for TCR Vbeta segments and 13 reverse primers for TCR Jbeta segments was used. A multiplex PCR assay on genomic DNA amplified the CDR3 region of rearranged TCR beta genes. The Illumina HiSeq System was used to sequence the amplified TCR beta libraries as 87-base-pair reads. On the authors' methods: A later analysis counted about 82 million unique TCR beta chains across the 550 to 800 repertoires, and about 10 million of these chains were shared by at least two donors. Raw reads were error-corrected and collapsed into unique sequences by a nearest-neighbor algorithm in which closely related sequences were merged to remove PCR and sequencing errors. To assign V, D and J gene segments, CDR3 sequences were aligned to IMGT reference sequences. For a sequence to be retained, a match of at least six nucleotides to both a V gene segment and a J gene segment was required. Rearrangements were called productive when the CDR3 lacked stop codons and stayed in frame with V and J; all others were non-productive. Following IMGT convention, CDR3 was defined as the stretch from the second conserved V-encoded cysteine to the conserved J-encoded phenylalanine. The earlier analysis of roughly 590 of the donors excluded any sequence lacking an unambiguous match to a single V gene segment. In an earlier analysis of almost 600 of the donors, a V segment was called functional when productive rearrangements were above 56.7%, and segregating when the standard deviation between donors exceeded 5%. A statistical classification framework was developed to diagnose cytomegalovirus status using the catalog of TCR beta chain sequences. In a later analysis, TCR nucleotide sequences were compared against IMGT/GENE-DB human TR gene sequences so that V and J genes could be assigned. Using the TCRdist pipeline, a later analysis assigned CDR3 sequences along with most-parsimonious VDJ recombination scenarios. A later analysis defined each TCR beta chain by its CDR3 amino acid sequence plus V-gene family, and excluded reads lacking a unique V-gene family. In a later analysis, some 600 highly shared, low-generation-probability nucleotide sequences were removed to address suspected cross-contamination and a sequencing artifact. A later analysis calculated a clonal expansion index for each public chain from normalized within-repertoire ranks of inferred template counts. In a later analysis, generation probabilities were computed with a VDJ recombination model fitted to out-of-frame rearrangements, and the resulting probabilities were checked against IGoR. In a later analysis, hypergeometric tests were used to score TCR-TCR, TCR-HLA and TCR-CMV co-occurrence, with a repertoire-size bias correction applied to TCR pairs. In a later analysis, false discovery rates were estimated by permuting HLA or CMV assignments 20 times. In a later analysis, co-occurring TCRs were grouped using DBSCAN, with TCRdist sequence similarity added in when clustering inside HLA-allele-positive subsets. For co-occurrence clustering, repertoires with fewer than 30,000 or more than 120,000 public chains were excluded, along with 4 to 6 repertoires with anomalous nucleotide sharing. Not all clones reach the TCRdb copy of this immuneACCESS table, which keeps in-frame sequences only. Checked studies attribute under half of the gap to unresolved V genes and leave the rest unexplained. That table is the source of V, J and clone size, and D and trimming were worked out from the DNA. The sample table records 150,000 to 200,000 clones; 80% of these occur just once. Of the sample, about 9.7% is held by the ten largest clones.

The CDR3 covers 16 residues, taking in both the cysteine and the phenylalanine. The read is trimmed to its CDR3 DNA, 48 bases read in frame from base 1. CDR1 is given as LNHDA and CDR2 as SQIVND, both from the germline V gene (reference sequence). Deletion took 5 bases off V and 4 bases off J, with a span of 20 bases between the germline ends. The sample taken for sequencing was PBMCs. The chain is made from TRBV19 and TRBJ1-2; the D gene is unclear. The receptor's source is a young man in good health and CMV-seropositive. At the DNA level, the sequence is TGTGCCAGTAGTTTTCGGGGTGCAGGCGGGCGCTATGGCTACACCTTC. This gives the protein CASSFRGAGGRYGYTF.